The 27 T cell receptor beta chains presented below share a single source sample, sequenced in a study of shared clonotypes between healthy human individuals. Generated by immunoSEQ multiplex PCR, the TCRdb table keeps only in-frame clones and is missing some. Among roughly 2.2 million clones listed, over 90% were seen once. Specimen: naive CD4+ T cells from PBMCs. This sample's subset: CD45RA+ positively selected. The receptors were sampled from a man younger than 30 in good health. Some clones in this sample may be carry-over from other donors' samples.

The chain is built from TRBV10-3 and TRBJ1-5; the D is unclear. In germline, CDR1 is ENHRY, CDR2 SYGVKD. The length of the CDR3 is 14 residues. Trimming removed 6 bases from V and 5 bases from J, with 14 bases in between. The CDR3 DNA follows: TGTGCCATCAGCGCTGATGGGGAGTATCAGCCCCAGCATTTT. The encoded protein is CAISADGEYQPQHF.

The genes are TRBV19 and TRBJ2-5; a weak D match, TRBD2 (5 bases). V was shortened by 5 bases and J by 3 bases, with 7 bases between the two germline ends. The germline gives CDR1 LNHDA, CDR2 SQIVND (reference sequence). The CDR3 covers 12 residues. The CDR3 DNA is TGTGCCAGTAGTTCGGGGAAAGAGACCCAGTACTTC. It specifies CASSSGKETQYF.

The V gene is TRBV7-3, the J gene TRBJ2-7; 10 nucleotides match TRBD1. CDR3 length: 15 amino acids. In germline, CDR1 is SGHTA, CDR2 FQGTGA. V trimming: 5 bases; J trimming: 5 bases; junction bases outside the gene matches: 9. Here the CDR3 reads CASSPGTGVVHEQYF. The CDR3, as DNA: TGTGCCAGCAGCCCAGGGACAGGGGTAGTCCACGAGCAGTACTTC.

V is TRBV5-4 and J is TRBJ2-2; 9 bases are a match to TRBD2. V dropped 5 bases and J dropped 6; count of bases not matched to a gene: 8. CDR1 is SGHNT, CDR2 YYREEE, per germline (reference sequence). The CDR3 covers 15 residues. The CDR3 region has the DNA TGTGCCAGCAGTCCTACTAGCGGGCGGCCCGGGGAGCTGTTTTTT. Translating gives CASSPTSGRPGELFF.

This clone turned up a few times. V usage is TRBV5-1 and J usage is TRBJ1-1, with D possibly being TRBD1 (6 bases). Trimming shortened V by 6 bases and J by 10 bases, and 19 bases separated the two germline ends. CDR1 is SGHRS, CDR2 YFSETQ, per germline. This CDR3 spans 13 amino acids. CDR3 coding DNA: TGCGCCAGCACCCAAGAGGGGGGATCTTCAGCTTTCTTT. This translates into CASTQEGGSSAFF.

The CDR3 sequence: CASSARDQQDEQYF. In DNA form, the CDR3 reads TGTGCCAGCAGCGCGAGGGACCAACAGGACGAGCAGTACTTC. The chain employs TRBV11-2 and TRBJ2-5; either TRBD1 or TRBD2 may supply D (5 bases each). The J call is uncertain, as TRBJ2-7 better fits the DNA end. The CDR3 spans 14 residues. The germline CDR1 and CDR2 sequences are SGHAT and FQNNGV.

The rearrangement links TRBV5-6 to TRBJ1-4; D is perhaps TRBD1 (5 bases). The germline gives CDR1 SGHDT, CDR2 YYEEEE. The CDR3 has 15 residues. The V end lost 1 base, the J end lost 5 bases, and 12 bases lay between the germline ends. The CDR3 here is CASSLFRAANEKLFF. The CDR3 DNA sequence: TGTGCCAGCAGCTTGTTCAGGGCGGCGAATGAAAAACTGTTTTTT.

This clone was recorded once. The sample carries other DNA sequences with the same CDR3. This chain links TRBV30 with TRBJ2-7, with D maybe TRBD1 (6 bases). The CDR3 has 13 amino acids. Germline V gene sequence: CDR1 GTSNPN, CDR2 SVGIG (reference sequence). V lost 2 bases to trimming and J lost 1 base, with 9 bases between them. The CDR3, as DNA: TGTGCCTGGAGTCCGGACAGATCCTACGAGCAGTACTTC. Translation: CAWSPDRSYEQYF.

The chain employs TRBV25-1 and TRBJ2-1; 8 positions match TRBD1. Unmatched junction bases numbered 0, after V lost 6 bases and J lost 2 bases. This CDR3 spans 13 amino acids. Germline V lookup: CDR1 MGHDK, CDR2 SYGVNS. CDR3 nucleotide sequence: TGTGCCAGCAGACAGGGGGCCTACAATGAGCAGTTCTTC. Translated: CASRQGAYNEQFF. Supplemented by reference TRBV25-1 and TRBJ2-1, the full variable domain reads EADIYQTPRYLVIGTGKKITLECSQTMGHDKMYWYQQDPGMELHLIHYSYGVNSTEKGDLSSESTVSRIRTEHFPLTLESARPSHTSQYLCASRQGAYNEQFFGPGTRLTVL.

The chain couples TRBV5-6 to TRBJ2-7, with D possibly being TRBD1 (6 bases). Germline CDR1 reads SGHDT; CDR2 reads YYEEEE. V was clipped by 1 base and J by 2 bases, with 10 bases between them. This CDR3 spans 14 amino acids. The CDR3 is CASSLFRDTYEQYF. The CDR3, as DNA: TGTGCCAGCAGCTTGTTCCGGGACACCTACGAGCAGTACTTC.

The CDR3 is CASSYLRSGRGDEQFF. CDR3 in DNA: TGTGCCAGCAGTTACCTCCGTAGCGGGAGGGGCGATGAGCAGTTCTTC. This chain joins TRBV6-5 and TRBJ2-1, with 11 nucleotides matching TRBD2. CDR3 length equals 16 residues. Germline V gene lookup returns CDR1 MNHEY and CDR2 SVGAGI. V dropped 2 bases and J dropped 8; count of bases not matched to a gene: 8.

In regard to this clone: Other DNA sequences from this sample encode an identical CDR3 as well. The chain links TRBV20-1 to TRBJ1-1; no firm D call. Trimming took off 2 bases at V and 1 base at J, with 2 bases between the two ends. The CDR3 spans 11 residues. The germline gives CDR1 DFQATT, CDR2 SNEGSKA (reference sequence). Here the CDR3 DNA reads TGCAGTGCTAGACAGAACACTGAAGCTTTCTTT. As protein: CSARQNTEAFF.

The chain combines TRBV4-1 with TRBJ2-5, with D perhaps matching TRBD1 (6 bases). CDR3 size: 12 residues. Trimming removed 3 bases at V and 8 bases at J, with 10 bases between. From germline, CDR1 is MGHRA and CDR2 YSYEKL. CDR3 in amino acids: CASSQGAETQYF. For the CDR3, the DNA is TGCGCCAGCAGCCAGGGGGCGGAAACCCAGTACTTC.

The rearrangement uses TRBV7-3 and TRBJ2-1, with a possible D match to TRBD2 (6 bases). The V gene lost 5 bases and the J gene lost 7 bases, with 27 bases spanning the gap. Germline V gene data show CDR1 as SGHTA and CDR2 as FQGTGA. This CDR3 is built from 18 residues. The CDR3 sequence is CASSLMGLIGGRMNEQFF. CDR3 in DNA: TGTGCCAGCAGCCTTATGGGATTAATCGGAGGGAGGATGAATGAGCAGTTCTTC.

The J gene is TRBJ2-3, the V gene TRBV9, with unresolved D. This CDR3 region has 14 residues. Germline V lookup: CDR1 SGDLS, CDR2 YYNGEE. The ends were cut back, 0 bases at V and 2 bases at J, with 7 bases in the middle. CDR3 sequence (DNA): TGTGCCAGCAGCGTAGCTAGTAACACAGATACGCAGTATTTT. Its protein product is CASSVASNTDTQYF. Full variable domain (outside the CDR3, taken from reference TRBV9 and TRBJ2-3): DSGVTQTPKHLITATGQRVTLRCSPRSGDLSVYWYQQSLDQGLQFLIQYYNGEERAKGNILERFSAQQFPDLHSELNLSSLELGDSALYFCASSVASNTDTQYFGPGTRLTVL.

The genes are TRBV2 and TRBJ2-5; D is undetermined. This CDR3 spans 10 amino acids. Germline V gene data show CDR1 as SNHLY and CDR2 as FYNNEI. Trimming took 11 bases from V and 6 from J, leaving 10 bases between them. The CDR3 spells CAGSYKTQYF. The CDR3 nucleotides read TGTGCCGGATCCTACAAGACCCAGTACTTC.

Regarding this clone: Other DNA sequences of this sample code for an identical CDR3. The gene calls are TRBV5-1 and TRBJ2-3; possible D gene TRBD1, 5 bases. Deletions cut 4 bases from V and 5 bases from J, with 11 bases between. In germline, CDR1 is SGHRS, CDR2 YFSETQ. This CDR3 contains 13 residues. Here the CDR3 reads CASSPTVGDTQYF. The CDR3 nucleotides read TGCGCCAGCAGCCCGACAGTGGGAGATACGCAGTATTTT.

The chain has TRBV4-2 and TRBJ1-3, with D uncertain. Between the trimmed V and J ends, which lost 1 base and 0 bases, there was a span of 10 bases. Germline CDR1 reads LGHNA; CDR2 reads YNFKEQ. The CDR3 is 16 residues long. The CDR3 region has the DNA TGTGCCAGCAGCCAAGCGGAAGGGCCCTCTGGAAACACCATATATTTT. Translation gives CASSQAEGPSGNTIYF.

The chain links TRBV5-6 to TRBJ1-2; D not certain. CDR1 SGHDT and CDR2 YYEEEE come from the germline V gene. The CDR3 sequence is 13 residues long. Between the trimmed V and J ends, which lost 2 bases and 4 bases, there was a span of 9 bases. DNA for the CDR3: TGTGCCAGCAGCTTAACCCGGCGCTATGGCTACACCTTC. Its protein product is CASSLTRRYGYTF.

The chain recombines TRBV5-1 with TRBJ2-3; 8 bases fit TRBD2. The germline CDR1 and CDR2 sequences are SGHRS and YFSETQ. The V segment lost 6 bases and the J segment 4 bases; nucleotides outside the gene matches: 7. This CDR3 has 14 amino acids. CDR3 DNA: TGCGCCAGCAATCCCGGGAGGGCCGCAGATACGCAGTATTTT. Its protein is CASNPGRAADTQYF.

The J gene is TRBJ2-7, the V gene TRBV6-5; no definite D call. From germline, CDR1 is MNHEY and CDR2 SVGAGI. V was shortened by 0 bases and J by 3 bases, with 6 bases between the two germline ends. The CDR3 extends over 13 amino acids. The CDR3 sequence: CASSYSINYEQYF. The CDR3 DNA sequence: TGTGCCAGCAGTTACTCTATTAACTACGAGCAGTACTTC.

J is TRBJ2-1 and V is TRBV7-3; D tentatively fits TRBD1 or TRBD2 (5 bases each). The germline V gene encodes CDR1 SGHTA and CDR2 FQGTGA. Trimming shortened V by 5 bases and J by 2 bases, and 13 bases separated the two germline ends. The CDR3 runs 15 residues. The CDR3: CASSPTGPPYNEQFF. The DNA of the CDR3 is TGTGCCAGCAGCCCCACGGGGCCGCCCTACAATGAGCAGTTCTTC. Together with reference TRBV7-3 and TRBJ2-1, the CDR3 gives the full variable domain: GAGVSQTPSNKVTEKGKYVELRCDPISGHTALYWYRQSLGQGPEFLIYFQGTGAADDSGLPNDRFFAVRPEGSVSTLKIQRTERGDSAVYLCASSPTGPPYNEQFFGPGTRLTVL.

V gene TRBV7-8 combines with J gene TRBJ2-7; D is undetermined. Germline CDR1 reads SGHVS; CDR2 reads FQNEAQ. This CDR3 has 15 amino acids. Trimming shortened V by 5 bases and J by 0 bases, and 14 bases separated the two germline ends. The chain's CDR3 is CASSQRSMSSYEQYF. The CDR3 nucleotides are TGTGCCAGCAGCCAGAGGAGTATGAGCTCCTACGAGCAGTACTTC.

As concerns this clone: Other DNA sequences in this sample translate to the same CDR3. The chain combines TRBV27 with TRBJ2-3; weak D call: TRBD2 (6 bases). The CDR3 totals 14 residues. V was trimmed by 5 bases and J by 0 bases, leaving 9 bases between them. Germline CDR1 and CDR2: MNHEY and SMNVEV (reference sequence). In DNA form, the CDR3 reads TGTGCCAGCAGTCTTAGCGGTAGCACAGATACGCAGTATTTT. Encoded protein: CASSLSGSTDTQYF.

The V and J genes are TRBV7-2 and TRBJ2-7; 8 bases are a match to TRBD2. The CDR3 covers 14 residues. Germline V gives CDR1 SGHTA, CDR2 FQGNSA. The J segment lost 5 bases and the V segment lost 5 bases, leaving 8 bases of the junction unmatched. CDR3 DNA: TGTGCCAGCAGCATATCTAGCGGGCCTAACGAGCAGTACTTC. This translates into CASSISSGPNEQYF. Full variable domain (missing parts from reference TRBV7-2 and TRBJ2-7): GAGVSQSPSNKVTEKGKDVELRCDPISGHTALYWYRQSLGQGLEFLIYFQGNSAPDKSGLPSDRFSAERTGGSVSTLTIQRTQQEDSAVYLCASSISSGPNEQYFGPGTRLTVT.

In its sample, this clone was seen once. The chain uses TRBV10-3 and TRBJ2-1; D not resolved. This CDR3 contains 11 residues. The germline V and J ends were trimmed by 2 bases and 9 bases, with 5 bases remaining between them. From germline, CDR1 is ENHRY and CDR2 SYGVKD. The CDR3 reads CAISEVTEQFF. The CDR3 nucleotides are TGTGCCATCAGTGAGGTCACTGAGCAGTTCTTC.

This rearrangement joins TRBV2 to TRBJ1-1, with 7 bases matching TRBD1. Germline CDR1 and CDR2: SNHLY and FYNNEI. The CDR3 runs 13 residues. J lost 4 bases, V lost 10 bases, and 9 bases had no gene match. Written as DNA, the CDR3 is TGTGCCACCCAGGGACAGCGTAGCACTGAAGCTTTCTTT. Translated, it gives CATQGQRSTEAFF.